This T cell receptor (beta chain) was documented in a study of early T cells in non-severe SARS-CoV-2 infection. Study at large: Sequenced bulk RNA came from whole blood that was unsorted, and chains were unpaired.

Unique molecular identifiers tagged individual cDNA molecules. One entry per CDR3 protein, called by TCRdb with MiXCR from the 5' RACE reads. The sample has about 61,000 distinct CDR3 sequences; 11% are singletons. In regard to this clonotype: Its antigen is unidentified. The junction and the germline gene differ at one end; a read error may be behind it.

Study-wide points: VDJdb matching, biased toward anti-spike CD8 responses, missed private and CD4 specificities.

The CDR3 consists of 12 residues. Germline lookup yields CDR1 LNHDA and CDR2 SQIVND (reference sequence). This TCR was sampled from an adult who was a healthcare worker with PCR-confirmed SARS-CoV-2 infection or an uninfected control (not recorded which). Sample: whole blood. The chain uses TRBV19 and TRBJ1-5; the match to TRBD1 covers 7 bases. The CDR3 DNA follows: TGTGTCAGTACTACAGGGGATCAGCCCCAGCATTTT. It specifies CVSTTGDQPQHF.